The T cell receptor beta chain described here comes from a study of blood T cell repertoires in COVID-19. On the study more broadly: COVID-19 samples collected from the United States, Italy and Spain covered acute and convalescent phases. T cells, B-cell-depleted T cells, or PBMCs provided the cDNA or gDNA that served as material.

Original methodology: The authors estimated nucleated cell counts from reference gene primer amplification. The assay was immunoSEQ multiplex PCR, and TCRdb's table has in-frame clones only and misses some. V and J calls and clone size are copied from that table; D and trimming were computed from the DNA. The data show about 330,000 clones, about 83% seen once. This TCR was sampled from a woman aged 45-60 years with acute or convalescent COVID-19. The sequencing input was peripheral blood.

CDR3 nucleotides: TGTGCCAGTAGGGCAAGCTCTGGAAACACCATATATTTT. Its protein product is CASRASSGNTIYF. V usage is TRBV19 and J usage is TRBJ1-3; D unresolved. V lost 6 bases, J lost 0 bases, and 6 bases lay in between. The CDR3 loop spans 13 amino acids. Germline CDR1 and CDR2: LNHDA and SQIVND (reference sequence).